This T cell receptor (beta chain) was obtained from a study of T cells expressing NK-cell markers. The overall study: Eight donors were sequenced, of whom seven were HCMV-seropositive, while the remaining one was HCMV-seronegative.

The CDR3 is 13 amino acids. The V gene's germline CDR1 is LGHDT and CDR2 YNNKEL (reference sequence). The study's findings and limits: Roughly 1.0-7.0% of CD8+ T cells in several donors belonged to dominant NKG2C+ clonotypes. Topping the CD3+CD56-NKG2C+ fraction as well were these clonotypes, in a handful of donors.

From the 5' RACE reads, TCRdb lists one entry per CDR3 protein and no DNA. This repertoire includes 250,000 or so distinct CDR3 sequences. With respect to this clonotype: The antigen is not known.

The gene calls are TRBV3-1 and TRBJ2-5; TCRdb calls TRBD2, which cannot be checked without DNA. This clonotype was sampled from a woman between 18 and 70 years old in good health. Sequencing used blood T cells: a sorted CD56 or NKG2C T cell subset, CD4+ or CD8+ T cells, or bulk PBMC T cells (not recorded which). The CDR3 loop is CASSRATQETQYF.